Detailed here is one TCR beta chain. Its antigen is unidentified. This sample stems from a study of T cell responses to AZD1222 COVID-19 vaccine. Notes on the study in general: Nearly half of spike-specific TCRs reportedly target variant regions that are unmutated in the B.1.351 and B.1.1.7 variants. Spike-spanning, vaccine-associated CD4 TCRs were dominant at 160-218 and 743-854. Repertoires were obtained only post-peak T cell response. The donor cohort was predominantly white British with a female majority, and clonal diversity may have been underestimated.

Germline V gene data show CDR1 as GTSNPN and CDR2 as SVGIG (reference sequence). This CDR3 spans 14 amino acids. V lost 7 bases, J lost 7 bases, and 22 bases lay in between. Only in-frame clones appear in the TCRdb table, and some are missing; sequencing was by immunoSEQ multiplex PCR. The table lists approximately 150,000 clones, under 95% of them singletons. The rearrangement joins TRBV30 to TRBJ1-2; TRBD1 might be the D (6 bases). The receptor comes from an adult in good health. Material: peripheral blood, obtained on day 0 of AZD1222 vaccination. The CDR3 loop reads CASTIRGARFGYTF. The CDR3, as DNA: TGTGCCTCTACCATTCGGGGGGCAAGGTTTGGCTACACCTTC.